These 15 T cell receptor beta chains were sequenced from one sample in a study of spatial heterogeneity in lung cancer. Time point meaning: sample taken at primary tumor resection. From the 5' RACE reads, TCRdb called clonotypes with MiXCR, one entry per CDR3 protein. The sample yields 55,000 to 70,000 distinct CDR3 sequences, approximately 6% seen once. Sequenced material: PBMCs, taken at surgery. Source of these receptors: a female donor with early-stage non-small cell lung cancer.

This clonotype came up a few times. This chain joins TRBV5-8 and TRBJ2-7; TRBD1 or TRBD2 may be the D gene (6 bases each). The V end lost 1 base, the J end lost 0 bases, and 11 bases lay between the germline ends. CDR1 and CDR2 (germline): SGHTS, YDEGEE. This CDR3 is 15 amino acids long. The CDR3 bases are TGTGCCAGCAGCTTGTCTCCGGGGGCCTCCTACGAGCAGTACTTC. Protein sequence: CASSLSPGASYEQYF. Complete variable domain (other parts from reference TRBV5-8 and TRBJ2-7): EAGVTQSPTHLIKTRGQQATLRCSPISGHTSVYWYQQALGLGLQFLLWYDEGEERNRGNFPPRFSGRQFPNYSSELNVNALELEDSALYLCASSLSPGASYEQYFGPGTRLTVT.

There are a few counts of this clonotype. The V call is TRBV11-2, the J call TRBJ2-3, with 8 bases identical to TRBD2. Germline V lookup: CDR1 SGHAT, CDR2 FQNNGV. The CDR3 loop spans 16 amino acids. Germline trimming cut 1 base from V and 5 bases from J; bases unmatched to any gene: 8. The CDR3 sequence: CASSLAPGGLGDTQYF. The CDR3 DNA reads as TGTGCCAGCAGCTTAGCCCCGGGGGGGCTTGGAGATACGCAGTATTTT.

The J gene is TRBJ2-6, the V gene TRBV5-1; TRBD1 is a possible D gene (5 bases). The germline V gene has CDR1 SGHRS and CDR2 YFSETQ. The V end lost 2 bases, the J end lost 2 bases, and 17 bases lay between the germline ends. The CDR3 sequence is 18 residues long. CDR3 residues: CASSFEAGLSAGANVLTF. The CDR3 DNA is TGCGCCAGCAGCTTCGAGGCAGGGTTATCGGCTGGGGCCAACGTCCTGACTTTC.

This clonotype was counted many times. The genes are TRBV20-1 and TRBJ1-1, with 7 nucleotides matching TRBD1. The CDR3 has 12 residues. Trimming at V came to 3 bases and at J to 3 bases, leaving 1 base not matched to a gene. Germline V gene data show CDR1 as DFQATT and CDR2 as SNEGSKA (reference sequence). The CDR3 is CSARQGDTEAFF. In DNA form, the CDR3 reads TGCAGTGCTAGGCAGGGGGACACTGAAGCTTTCTTT.

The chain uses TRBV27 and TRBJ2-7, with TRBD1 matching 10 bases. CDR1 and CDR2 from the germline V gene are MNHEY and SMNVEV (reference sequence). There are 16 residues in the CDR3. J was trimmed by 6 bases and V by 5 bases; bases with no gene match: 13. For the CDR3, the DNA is TGTGCCAGCAGTCGCCCCCCTGCGGACAGGGGGTCCGAGCAGTACTTC. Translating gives CASSRPPADRGSEQYF.

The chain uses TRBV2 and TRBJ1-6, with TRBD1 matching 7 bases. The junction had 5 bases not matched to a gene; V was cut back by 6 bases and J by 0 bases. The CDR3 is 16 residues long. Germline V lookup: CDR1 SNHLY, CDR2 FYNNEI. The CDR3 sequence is CASSSGDSSYNSPLHF. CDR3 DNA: TGTGCCAGCAGCTCAGGGGACAGCTCCTATAATTCACCCCTCCACTTT.

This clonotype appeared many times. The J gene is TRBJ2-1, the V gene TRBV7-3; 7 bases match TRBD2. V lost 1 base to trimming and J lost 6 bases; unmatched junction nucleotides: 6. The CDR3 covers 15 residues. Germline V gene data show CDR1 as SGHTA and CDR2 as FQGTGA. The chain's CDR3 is CASSLRLGTTNEQFF. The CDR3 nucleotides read TGTGCCAGCAGCTTAAGGCTTGGGACTACCAATGAGCAGTTCTTC.

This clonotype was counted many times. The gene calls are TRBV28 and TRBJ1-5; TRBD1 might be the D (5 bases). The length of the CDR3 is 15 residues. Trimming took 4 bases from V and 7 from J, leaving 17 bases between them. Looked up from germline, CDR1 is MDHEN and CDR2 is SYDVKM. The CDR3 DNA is TGTGCCAGCAGTTCCGGCGGGGGTCCTGGACAGCCCCAGCATTTT. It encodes CASSSGGGPGQPQHF.

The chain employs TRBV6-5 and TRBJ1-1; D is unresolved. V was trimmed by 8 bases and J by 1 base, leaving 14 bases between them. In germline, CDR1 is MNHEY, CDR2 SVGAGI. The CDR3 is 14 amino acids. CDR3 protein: CASLASRQNTEAFF. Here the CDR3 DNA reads TGTGCCAGCTTGGCCAGTCGCCAGAACACTGAAGCTTTCTTT.

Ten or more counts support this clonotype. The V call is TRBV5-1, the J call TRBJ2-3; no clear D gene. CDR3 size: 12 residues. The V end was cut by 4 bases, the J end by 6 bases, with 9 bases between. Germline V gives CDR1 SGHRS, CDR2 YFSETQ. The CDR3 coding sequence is TGCGCCAGCAGCCCCAACGGGGATACGCAGTATTTT. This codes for CASSPNGDTQYF.

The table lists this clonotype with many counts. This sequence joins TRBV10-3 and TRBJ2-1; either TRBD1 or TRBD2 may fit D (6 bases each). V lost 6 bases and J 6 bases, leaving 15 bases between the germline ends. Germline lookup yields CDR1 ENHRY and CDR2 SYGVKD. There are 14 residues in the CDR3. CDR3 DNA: TGTGCCATCAGGACCGGAGGGGGGATCAATGAGCAGTTCTTC. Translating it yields CAIRTGGGINEQFF.

The CDR3 DNA reads as TGTGCCAGCAGTGTCGGTCAGGGTTATTCACCCCTCCACTTT. Translated: CASSVGQGYSPLHF. The V and J genes are TRBV2 and TRBJ1-6; possible D gene TRBD1, 5 bases. Germline V gene data show CDR1 as SNHLY and CDR2 as FYNNEI. CDR3 length equals 14 residues. The ends were cut back, 4 bases at V and 8 bases at J, with 12 bases in the middle.

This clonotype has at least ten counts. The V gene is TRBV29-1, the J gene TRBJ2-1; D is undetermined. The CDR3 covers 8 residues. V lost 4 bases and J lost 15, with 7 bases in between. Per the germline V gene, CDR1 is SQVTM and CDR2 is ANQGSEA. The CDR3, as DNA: TGCAGCGTTGGGCCAGGGTTCTTC. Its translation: CSVGPGFF.

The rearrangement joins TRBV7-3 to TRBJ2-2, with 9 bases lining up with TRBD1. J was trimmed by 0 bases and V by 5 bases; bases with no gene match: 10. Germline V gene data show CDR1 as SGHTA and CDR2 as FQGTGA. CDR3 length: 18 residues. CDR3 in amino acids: CASSPPPGQGSNTGELFF. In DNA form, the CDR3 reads TGTGCCAGCAGCCCTCCCCCGGGACAGGGCTCGAACACCGGGGAGCTGTTTTTT.

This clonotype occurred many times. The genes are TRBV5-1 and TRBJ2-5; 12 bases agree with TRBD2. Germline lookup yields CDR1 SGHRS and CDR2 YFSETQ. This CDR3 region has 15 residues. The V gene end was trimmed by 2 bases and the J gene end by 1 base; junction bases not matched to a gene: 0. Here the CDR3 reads CASSLLAGGQETQYF. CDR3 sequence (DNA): TGCGCCAGCAGCTTACTAGCGGGAGGCCAAGAGACCCAGTACTTC.